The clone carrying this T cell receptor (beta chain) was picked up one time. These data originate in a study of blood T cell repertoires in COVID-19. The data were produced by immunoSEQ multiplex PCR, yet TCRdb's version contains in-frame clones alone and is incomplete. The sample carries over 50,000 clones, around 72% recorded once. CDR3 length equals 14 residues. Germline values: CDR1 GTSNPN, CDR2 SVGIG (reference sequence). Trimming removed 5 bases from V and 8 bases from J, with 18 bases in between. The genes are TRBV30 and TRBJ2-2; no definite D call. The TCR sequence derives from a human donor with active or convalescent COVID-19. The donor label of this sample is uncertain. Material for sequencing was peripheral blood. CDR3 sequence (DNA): TGTGCCTGGGATGAAAGTGGTAGTCCGGGGGAGCTGTTTTTT. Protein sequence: CAWDESGSPGELFF.